The rows below give T cell receptor beta chains drawn from one sample of a study of beta chain features in type 1 diabetes. The table came from immunoSEQ multiplex PCR; TCRdb's copy has only in-frame clones and leaves some out. The data hold roughly 150,000 clones, with around 10% observed a single time. Sequenced sample: central memory CD4+ T cells from blood. These TCRs come from a young man in good health. Each CDR3 is given with its conserved first and last residue. Each record gives: V gene, clone size, J gene, D gene, CDR3 protein, CDR3 DNA. D genes are given only for firm matches. Clone size is given for some rows only: seen once, a few or many times, or a class if the clone is expanded.

>TRBV30|few|TRBJ1-1|NA
CAWSARRTEAFF
TGTGCCTGGAGTGCCCGTCGGACAGAAGCTTTCTTT
>TRBV7-2|NA|TRBJ2-7|TRBD1
CASSTYRGPYEQYF
TGTGCCAGCAGCACATACAGGGGACCCTACGAGCAGTACTTC
>TRBV9|few|TRBJ2-1|NA
CAGAVGAENEQFF
TGTGCCGGAGCGGTTGGCGCGGAGAATGAGCAGTTCTTC
>TRBV7-2|few|TRBJ1-4|NA
CASSGRAGEKLFF
TGTGCCAGCAGCGGGCGAGCAGGTGAAAAACTGTTTTTT
>TRBV19|few|TRBJ1-2|TRBD1
CASNLDRGRGYTF
TGTGCCAGTAACCTCGACAGGGGACGTGGCTACACCTTC
>TRBV9|NA|TRBJ2-5|NA
CASSARRNPSKETQYF
TGTGCCAGCAGCGCCCGAAGAAACCCCAGCAAAGAGACCCAGTACTTC
>TRBV28|NA|TRBJ2-4|NA
CASNRDVFTKNIQYF
TGTGCCAGTAACAGGGACGTTTTTACCAAAAACATTCAGTACTTC
>TRBV7-8|NA|TRBJ2-5|NA
CASIRVGAQETQYF
TGTGCCAGCATCCGAGTAGGGGCTCAAGAGACCCAGTACTTC
>TRBV29-1|NA|TRBJ2-5|NA
CSGEGIRLLRTQYF
TGCAGCGGTGAAGGGATCAGGCTCCTTAGGACCCAGTACTTC
>TRBV4-2|once|TRBJ1-1|NA
CASSPTGTTEAFF
TGTGCCAGCAGCCCCACCGGAACCACTGAAGCTTTCTTT
>TRBV5-1|medium-sized|TRBJ2-1|NA
CASSPSGPWNEQFF
TGCGCCAGCAGCCCTTCCGGACCATGGAATGAGCAGTTCTTC
>TRBV15|few|TRBJ2-7|NA
CATSRESSSYEQYF
TGTGCCACCAGCAGAGAGTCTAGCTCCTACGAGCAGTACTTC
>TRBV27|NA|TRBJ2-4|TRBD1
CASSFQRQGILAKNIQYF
TGTGCCAGCAGTTTCCAGAGACAGGGAATACTAGCCAAAAACATTCAGTACTTC
>TRBV5-1|few|TRBJ2-5|NA
CASSLASPRETQYF
TGCGCCAGCAGCTTGGCTAGCCCCAGGGAGACCCAGTACTTC
>TRBV30|many|TRBJ2-7|NA
CAWSTGHEQYF
TGTGCCTGGAGTACAGGTCACGAGCAGTACTTC
>TRBV7-3|few|TRBJ2-4|NA
CASSLQGSKNIQYF
TGTGCCAGCAGCTTACAGGGATCCAAAAACATTCAGTACTTC
>TRBV19|few|TRBJ2-6|NA
CASAGTFTSGANVLTF
TGTGCCAGTGCCGGGACGTTTACCTCTGGGGCCAACGTCCTGACTTTC